The 25 T cell receptor beta chains below come from one sample, sequenced in a study of cytomegalovirus exposure and HLA in healthy donors. In the PCR, 60 Vbeta and 13 Jbeta primers were used. This table comes from immunoSEQ multiplex PCR, and its TCRdb copy is limited to in-frame clones, with some not included. There are more than 95,000 clones in the sample; roughly a tenth occur only once, and approximately 4.4% lies in the top ten. The sample consisted of PBMCs. The receptors here all came from a woman younger than 30 in good health and CMV-seropositive.

The rearrangement joins TRBV2 to TRBJ2-5; tentative D call: TRBD1 (6 bases). V lost 6 bases and J 11 bases, leaving 19 bases between the germline ends. CDR3 length: 13 residues. Germline V gene lookup returns CDR1 SNHLY and CDR2 FYNNEI. This chain's CDR3 is CASRMGALGEQYF. CDR3 sequence (DNA): TGTGCCAGCAGAATGGGGGCGCTTGGTGAGCAGTACTTC.

This clone was counted only a few times. This chain connects TRBV14 to TRBJ1-1; D is unresolved. Trimming removed 5 bases from V and 8 bases from J, with 15 bases in between. This CDR3 is 13 amino acids long. The V gene's germline CDR1 is SGHDN and CDR2 FVKESK. The CDR3 DNA reads as TGTGCCAGCAGCGCTAGTCCGCCGAGGGAAGCTTTCTTT. Translated, it gives CASSASPPREAFF.

The table lists this clone with a few counts. The chain couples TRBV5-1 to TRBJ2-4; TRBD1 is a possible D gene (6 bases). The germline V gene has CDR1 SGHRS and CDR2 YFSETQ. V lost 3 bases and J lost 9, with 16 bases in between. The CDR3 is 14 residues long. The CDR3 DNA reads TGCGCCAGCAGCTGGATGGCCCAGGGGTTCATTCAGTACTTC. Its translation is CASSWMAQGFIQYF. Drawing the rest from reference TRBV5-1 and TRBJ2-4, the complete variable domain is KAGVTQTPRYLIKTRGQQVTLSCSPISGHRSVSWYQQTPGQGLQFLFEYFSETQRNKGNFPGRFSGRQFSNSRSEMNVSTLELGDSALYLCASSWMAQGFIQYFGAGTRLSVL.

This clone showed up just a few times. This sample also contains other DNA sequences that code for the same CDR3. The DNA for the CDR3 is TGCGCCAGCAGCTTGGGGGGAGGAAATCAGCCCCAGCATTTT. As protein: CASSLGGGNQPQHF. The chain couples TRBV5-1 to TRBJ1-5; the D is unclear. CDR3 size: 14 residues. The germline CDR1 and CDR2 sequences are SGHRS and YFSETQ. Deletions cut 0 bases from V and 4 bases from J, with 8 bases between.

This clone was counted between two and nine times. This chain links TRBV27 with TRBJ2-7, with D uncertain. Trimming pared 1 base from V and 3 bases from J, leaving 10 bases between. CDR1 is MNHEY and CDR2 is SMNVEV in the germline V gene (reference sequence). The CDR3 spans 14 residues. The CDR3 region has the DNA TGTGCCAGCAGTTTATTCAGTCCTCTCTACGAGCAGTACTTC. This sequence encodes CASSLFSPLYEQYF.

The chain is built from TRBV18 and TRBJ1-1; 7 nucleotides agree with TRBD1. Germline lookup yields CDR1 KGHSH and CDR2 LQKENI. V was clipped by 4 bases and J by 11 bases; unmatched bases: 10. The CDR3 is made up of 13 amino acids. The CDR3 protein is CASSQGIDRDAFF. The CDR3 DNA reads as TGTGCCAGCTCACAAGGAATAGACAGGGATGCTTTCTTT.

The J gene is TRBJ2-1, the V gene TRBV5-1; 7 bases line up with TRBD2. The V gene end was trimmed by 2 bases and the J gene end by 5 bases; junction bases not matched to a gene: 16. The CDR3 has 18 residues. Germline V gene sequence: CDR1 SGHRS, CDR2 YFSETQ. The CDR3 region is CASSFSPGDYEDHNEQFF. DNA of the CDR3: TGCGCCAGCAGCTTTTCCCCCGGGGACTACGAGGACCACAATGAGCAGTTCTTC.

CDR3 in amino acids: CASLTGEVTGELFF. CDR3 nucleotides: TGCGCCAGCTTAACGGGAGAGGTCACCGGGGAGCTGTTTTTT. V usage is TRBV5-1 and J usage is TRBJ2-2; a possible D gene is TRBD2 (6 bases). Trimming stripped 7 bases from V and 4 bases from J, with 14 bases between. The CDR3 has 14 amino acids. Germline values: CDR1 SGHRS, CDR2 YFSETQ.

The sample holds a few counts of this clone. The rearrangement uses TRBV28 and TRBJ2-7; TRBD1 is a possible D gene (6 bases). Germline assignment: CDR1 MDHEN and CDR2 SYDVKM. V was cut by 4 bases and J by 2 bases, with 15 bases left in between. This CDR3 has 15 residues. The CDR3: CASSSGQLNTYEQYF. The CDR3 DNA reads as TGTGCCAGCAGTTCAGGACAGCTTAACACCTACGAGCAGTACTTC.

The chain links TRBV6-1 to TRBJ1-2; D may be TRBD1 (6 bases). V lost 4 bases and J lost 8, with 17 bases in between. The CDR3 length is 14 residues. From germline, CDR1 is MNHNS and CDR2 SASEGT. CDR3 protein: CASSAQGGSRGYTF. CDR3 DNA: TGTGCCAGCAGTGCACAAGGGGGTTCGCGAGGCTACACCTTC.

The sample holds a few counts of this clone. The CDR3: CASSERTGQAEAFF. The DNA of the CDR3 is TGTGCCAGTAGTGAACGGACAGGTCAGGCTGAAGCTTTCTTT. This rearrangement joins TRBV19 to TRBJ1-1; TRBD1 matches 7 bases. Germline V gives CDR1 LNHDA, CDR2 SQIVND (reference sequence). Trimming removed 5 bases from V and 6 bases from J; junction bases left unmatched: 9. CDR3 length equals 14 residues.

The V gene is TRBV28, the J gene TRBJ2-3; TRBD2 might be the D (6 bases). Per germline, CDR1 MDHEN and CDR2 SYDVKM. The CDR3 loop spans 16 amino acids. Trimming took 5 bases from V and 3 from J, leaving 18 bases between them. Written as DNA, the CDR3 is TGTGCCAGCAGTCGATACGGGGGACCACGGACAGATACGCAGTATTTT. Translated, it gives CASSRYGGPRTDTQYF.

V is TRBV9 and J is TRBJ2-1, with 8 bases lining up with TRBD2. The CDR3 runs to 16 residues. Trimming cost V 4 bases and J 4 bases; bases outside gene matches: 10. The germline V gene has CDR1 SGDLS and CDR2 YYNGEE. In nucleotides, the CDR3 is TGTGCCAGCAGCCGCTTAACTAGCGGAACATACAATGAGCAGTTCTTC. It encodes CASSRLTSGTYNEQFF.

This chain links TRBV19 with TRBJ2-2; the match to TRBD2 covers 8 bases. V dropped 7 bases and J dropped 6; count of bases not matched to a gene: 7. This CDR3 contains 14 residues. Germline V CDR1 and CDR2: LNHDA, SQIVND (reference sequence). The CDR3 protein is CASTFGRAPGELFF. The DNA for the CDR3 is TGTGCCAGTACTTTCGGGAGGGCCCCCGGGGAGCTGTTTTTT.

This clone was counted between two and nine times. The chain employs TRBV30 and TRBJ2-7, with 8 nucleotides matching TRBD2. The CDR3 extends over 14 amino acids. Germline loops: CDR1 GTSNPN, CDR2 SVGIG (reference sequence). V was clipped by 3 bases and J by 4 bases; unmatched bases: 8. For the CDR3, the DNA is TGTGCCTGGAGAACTAGCGGAACTCGTTACGAGCAGTACTTC. This encodes CAWRTSGTRYEQYF.

V usage is TRBV28 and J usage is TRBJ2-2; D ambiguous. The germline V gene has CDR1 MDHEN and CDR2 SYDVKM. The CDR3 is 14 residues long. V was cut by 5 bases and J by 5 bases, with 12 bases left in between. This CDR3 reads CASSPALVTGELFF. The CDR3 nucleotides read TGTGCCAGCAGTCCCGCCCTAGTGACCGGGGAGCTGTTTTTT.

The chain carries TRBV15 and TRBJ2-3, with D unresolved. V was shortened by 0 bases and J by 2 bases, with 6 bases between the two germline ends. This CDR3 spans 14 amino acids. Germline V gene lookup returns CDR1 LNHNV and CDR2 YYDKDF (reference sequence). The CDR3 loop is CATSRDELTDTQYF. The CDR3 DNA reads TGTGCCACCAGCAGAGATGAACTCACAGATACGCAGTATTTT.

The V gene is TRBV27, the J gene TRBJ2-1; D remains unclear. Trimming removed 10 bases from V and 7 bases from J, with 20 bases in between. In germline, CDR1 is MNHEY, CDR2 SMNVEV (reference sequence). The CDR3 has 14 amino acids. In nucleotides, the CDR3 is TGTGCCACCAATAGTCCCCGAATCCCTAATGAGCAGTTCTTC. This sequence encodes CATNSPRIPNEQFF.

The chain couples TRBV7-9 to TRBJ1-6, with TRBD1 identical over 9 bases. CDR1 is SEHNR, CDR2 FQNEAQ, per germline (reference sequence). V lost 3 bases to trimming and J lost 9 bases; unmatched junction nucleotides: 6. This CDR3 comprises 15 residues. The DNA of the CDR3 is TGTGCCAGCAGCTTCCTACAGGGGGCGGCTTCACCCCTCCACTTT. Its protein is CASSFLQGAASPLHF.

This chain connects TRBV7-9 to TRBJ1-1; no definite D call. V gave up 5 bases and J gave up 0 bases, with 10 bases separating them. The CDR3 consists of 14 residues. In germline, CDR1 is SEHNR, CDR2 FQNEAQ (reference sequence). The CDR3: CASSGGPLNTEAFF. DNA of the CDR3: TGTGCCAGCAGCGGTGGGCCGTTGAACACTGAAGCTTTCTTT.

This rearrangement joins TRBV25-1 to TRBJ2-3, with TRBD1 matching 8 bases. J was trimmed by 2 bases and V by 4 bases; bases with no gene match: 8. The CDR3 loop spans 16 amino acids. Germline V gene sequence: CDR1 MGHDK, CDR2 SYGVNS. The CDR3 loop reads CASSGDRGKDTDTQYF. The CDR3 DNA reads as TGTGCCAGCAGTGGAGACAGGGGTAAAGACACAGATACGCAGTATTTT.

This clone has just a few counts. In DNA form, the CDR3 reads TGTGCCAGCAGTTTAACAGGGACCTTGGGAACTGAAGCTTTCTTT. Translation: CASSLTGTLGTEAFF. The rearrangement links TRBV27 to TRBJ1-1; possible D gene TRBD1, 6 bases. The CDR3 consists of 15 residues. Between the trimmed V and J ends, which lost 2 bases and 5 bases, there was a span of 15 bases. Germline assignment: CDR1 MNHEY and CDR2 SMNVEV (reference sequence).

This clone has a handful of counts. The chain carries TRBV5-1 and TRBJ2-7; 7 bases are a match to TRBD2. The germline CDR1 and CDR2 sequences are SGHRS and YFSETQ. Losses at the gene ends were 0 bases for V and 0 bases for J; bases not matched to a gene: 6. This CDR3 comprises 16 residues. The CDR3, as DNA: TGCGCCAGCAGCTTGGGGACTAGAGAAAGCTCCTACGAGCAGTACTTC. Its translation: CASSLGTRESSYEQYF.

This clone was observed a handful of times. The V and J genes are TRBV5-1 and TRBJ2-7; 12 positions agree with TRBD2. J lost 6 bases, V lost 6 bases, and 10 bases had no gene match. Germline CDR1 SGHRS, CDR2 YFSETQ. The CDR3 totals 15 residues. The CDR3 DNA is TGCGCCAGCACCCGGGGACTAGCGGGTTATAGCGAGCAGTACTTC. Amino acids: CASTRGLAGYSEQYF.

The V and J genes are TRBV7-6 and TRBJ2-2; 7 nucleotides match TRBD2. Germline values: CDR1 SGHVS, CDR2 FNYEAQ. The CDR3 length is 15 residues. Trimming at V came to 4 bases and at J to 4 bases, leaving 6 bases not matched to a gene. DNA for the CDR3: TGTGCCAGCAGCTATAGACTAGCACCCACCGGGGAGCTGTTTTTT. Protein: CASSYRLAPTGELFF.